This T cell receptor (gamma chain) is from a study of gamma delta lymphoproliferative disorders and STAT genes (dated by TCRdb to 2017 to 2018). Background on the whole study: Gamma-chain libraries were prepared from at least 50 ng of genomic DNA using the LymphoTrack Dx TCRG Assay. Because no corresponding Invivoscribe delta assay was available, delta-chain libraries were prepared according to the EuroClonality-NGS working group standard operating procedure. The study profiled TCR gamma and delta CDR3 repertoires by deep sequencing in Tgammadelta lymphoproliferative disease patients and healthy controls, within a larger immunophenotypic and STAT-mutation study. To confirm results, a couple of gamma-chain samples and all delta-chain samples were sequenced twice.

This clone is medium-sized (0.01 to 0.1%) in its sample. Its target antigen remains unknown. No quality values exist for individual bases; no much larger clone is one base distant. For TCR sequencing, genomic DNA was taken from peripheral blood mononuclear cells isolated from both patients and controls. As controls, some 23 healthy adult blood donors (median age about 64 years; roughly twelve males and roughly eleven females) were included and were matched to patients for age and sex. Relative to germline, V is missing 8 bases and J is missing 10 bases, with 9 bases of the junction outside any gene match. Counted from cysteine to phenylalanine, this CDR3 has 11 amino acids. Only the CDR3 portion is preserved as DNA: 33 bases, with reading frame beginning at the first base. What the study reported, not specific to this receptor: Control T cells likely spanned varied maturation stages, while leukemic cells were skewed toward terminal effectors, potentially limiting patient-control comparisons. Nearly all major gamma and delta clonotypes of patients were found to be public, being shared with at least one healthy donor, and only a couple of gamma clonotypes were found to be private to disease. When whole repertoires were clustered, gamma repertoires from patients grouped apart from those of healthy controls, but delta repertoires did not separate between the groups. It was noted by the authors that NGS specificity may be reduced at low frequencies, so confirmation of the public or private nature of leukemic clones is needed.

In both library preparation methods, multiplex PCR was run with primers aimed at the conserved V and J regions of the TCR genes. After purification and pooling, the amplicons were sequenced on an Illumina MiSeq platform. As for how the authors treated the data: MiXCR performed V(D)J alignment, clonotype assembly and translation, and VDJtools was used for functionality assessment and CDR3 repertoire analyses. CDR3 was defined per IMGT, and analyses were restricted to productive sequences using functional genes, excluding ORF genes and pseudogenes. Identical amino acid CDR3s of major clonotypes (frequency >=5%) were searched for across all patients and controls using a custom Python script. Clonotype frequencies in patients versus controls were compared with a one-sided non-parametric Wilcoxon test. TCRdb reprocessed the public data with the CATT caller; entries with the same nucleotide sequence were combined afterwards. These V and J calls are TCRdb output, not the study's own analysis. The sample includes about 4,100 gamma-chain clones, with 6% to 7.5% observed a single time. The top ten constitute around a third of the sample.

Sample: blood. This sequence originates from a human donor in good health. This chain joins TRGV10 to TRGJ1 or TRGJ2. TCRdb is silent on the J gene; assignment here came from matching the DNA to germline. TRGV10 has ORF status, its function being uncertain. The DNA sequence follows: TGTGCTGCGTGGACTCGTGACAAGAAACTCTTT. The resulting protein is CAAWTRDKKLF.